A selection of T cell receptor beta chains follows, all from one sample in a study of cytomegalovirus exposure and HLA in healthy donors. Method: immunoSEQ multiplex PCR; TCRdb's copy keeps in-frame clones and lacks some. The sample includes approximately 120,000 clones, about 83% seen only once; the top ten take 2% to 3%. Sequencing input: PBMCs. The receptors come from a female donor in good health and CMV-seronegative. Both conserved end residues are part of each CDR3. Fields, in order: V gene, D gene, J gene, clone size, CDR3 DNA, CDR3 protein. The D gene is left open where the match is weak. Not every row has a clone size; where given, it reads once, few, many or a size class.

v_call: TRBV19; d_call: -; j_call: TRBJ1-5; clone_size: -; cdr3_nt: TGTGCCAGTAGTCCCGAGTTCAATCAGCCCCAGCATTTT; cdr3_aa: CASSPEFNQPQHF
v_call: TRBV6-5; d_call: -; j_call: TRBJ1-2; clone_size: -; cdr3_nt: TGTGCCAGCACCATGTCAGGGTCCGGCTACACCTTC; cdr3_aa: CASTMSGSGYTF
v_call: TRBV4-3; d_call: TRBD1; j_call: TRBJ1-1; clone_size: -; cdr3_nt: TGCGCCAGCAGCCAAGAGGGGACAGGGGTCACTGAAGCTTTCTTT; cdr3_aa: CASSQEGTGVTEAFF
v_call: TRBV2; d_call: -; j_call: TRBJ1-4; clone_size: few; cdr3_nt: TGTGCCAGCAGTGATGAAGGGGCCCTGTTTTTT; cdr3_aa: CASSDEGALFF
v_call: TRBV29-1; d_call: -; j_call: TRBJ1-5; clone_size: -; cdr3_nt: TGCAGCGTTCGGACAGACTTACCTAGCAATCAGCCCCAGCATTTT; cdr3_aa: CSVRTDLPSNQPQHF
v_call: TRBV6-6; d_call: -; j_call: TRBJ1-1; clone_size: -; cdr3_nt: TGTGCCAGCAGTTACGGGGGCTTGAACACTGAAGCTTTCTTT; cdr3_aa: CASSYGGLNTEAFF
v_call: TRBV5-1; d_call: -; j_call: TRBJ1-1; clone_size: -; cdr3_nt: TGCGCCAGCAGCCCGAGGCCCGACAGGAACACTGAAGCTTTCTTT; cdr3_aa: CASSPRPDRNTEAFF
v_call: TRBV9; d_call: TRBD2; j_call: TRBJ2-3; clone_size: -; cdr3_nt: TGTGCCAGCAGCGGAATCGGACTAGCGGGCACAGATACGCAGTATTTT; cdr3_aa: CASSGIGLAGTDTQYF
v_call: TRBV7-3; d_call: -; j_call: TRBJ1-2; clone_size: -; cdr3_nt: TGTGCCAGCAGCTCCGGGGGGGCTCATGGCTACACCTTC; cdr3_aa: CASSSGGAHGYTF
v_call: TRBV7-8; d_call: -; j_call: TRBJ1-4; clone_size: -; cdr3_nt: TGTGCCAGCAGCTTGAGGGAGGGGGATGAAAAACTGTTTTTT; cdr3_aa: CASSLREGDEKLFF
v_call: TRBV19; d_call: -; j_call: TRBJ1-4; clone_size: -; cdr3_nt: TGTGCCAGTAGTATATTGAGGGTGACGGTAGAAAAACTGTTTTTT; cdr3_aa: CASSILRVTVEKLFF
v_call: TRBV27; d_call: -; j_call: TRBJ2-7; clone_size: -; cdr3_nt: TGTGCCAGCAGCGCTAAGGGGCCTTACGAGCAGTACTTC; cdr3_aa: CASSAKGPYEQYF
v_call: TRBV6-5; d_call: TRBD1; j_call: TRBJ1-6; clone_size: -; cdr3_nt: TGTGCCAGCAAGGGACAGCCTGGGTCACCCCTCCACTTT; cdr3_aa: CASKGQPGSPLHF
v_call: TRBV5-1; d_call: -; j_call: TRBJ2-4; clone_size: -; cdr3_nt: TGCGCCAGCAGCTGGGGGTGGGGGGGCGAGGCCAAAAACATTCAGTACTTC; cdr3_aa: CASSWGWGGEAKNIQYF
v_call: TRBV15; d_call: TRBD1; j_call: TRBJ1-5; clone_size: -; cdr3_nt: TGTGCCACCAGCAGAGATCGGGCAGGGGGTCAGCCCCAGCATTTT; cdr3_aa: CATSRDRAGGQPQHF
v_call: TRBV7-8; d_call: -; j_call: TRBJ2-1; clone_size: -; cdr3_nt: TGTGCCAGCAGCATAGGACTGAGCTTCGGTGAGCAGTTCTTC; cdr3_aa: CASSIGLSFGEQFF
v_call: TRBV19; d_call: -; j_call: TRBJ2-7; clone_size: once; cdr3_nt: TGTGCCAGTAGATCACAGCCCAGCTCCTACGAGCAGTACTTC; cdr3_aa: CASRSQPSSYEQYF
v_call: TRBV11-2; d_call: -; j_call: TRBJ2-1; clone_size: -; cdr3_nt: TGTGCCAGCAGCTTAGCCCGCACAGTCTCCTACAATGAGCAGTTCTTC; cdr3_aa: CASSLARTVSYNEQFF
v_call: TRBV2; d_call: -; j_call: TRBJ1-6; clone_size: once; cdr3_nt: TGTGCCAGCATTAGGGGCAGGGGAACAGGTTCACCCCTCCACTTT; cdr3_aa: CASIRGRGTGSPLHF
v_call: TRBV5-1; d_call: TRBD1; j_call: TRBJ1-1; clone_size: -; cdr3_nt: TGCGCCAGCAGCTTGGCCGACCCCACTACCGACAGGGGGCAGTTTTTGAACACTGAAGCTTTCTTT; cdr3_aa: CASSLADPTTDRGQFLNTEAFF
v_call: TRBV19; d_call: -; j_call: TRBJ1-2; clone_size: -; cdr3_nt: TGTGCCAGTACCCCACTCGACAGGAACTATGGCTACACCTTC; cdr3_aa: CASTPLDRNYGYTF
v_call: TRBV10-2; d_call: -; j_call: TRBJ2-7; clone_size: -; cdr3_nt: TGCGCCAGCAGTGAGACATGGGGGCGGAACGAGCAGTACTTC; cdr3_aa: CASSETWGRNEQYF
v_call: TRBV19; d_call: TRBD1; j_call: TRBJ1-5; clone_size: few; cdr3_nt: TGTGCCAGTAGTATTGGTAACAGGGGGCTTGGTCAGCCCCAGCATTTT; cdr3_aa: CASSIGNRGLGQPQHF
v_call: TRBV7-8; d_call: TRBD1; j_call: TRBJ1-4; clone_size: -; cdr3_nt: TGTGCCAGCAGGCGGGACAGTGAAGAAAAACTGTTTTTT; cdr3_aa: CASRRDSEEKLFF
v_call: TRBV29-1; d_call: TRBD2; j_call: TRBJ2-2; clone_size: -; cdr3_nt: TGCAGCGTTCCTCCCCCCCCCGGGGCTAGCGGGGGACCTATCGGGGAGCTGTTTTTT; cdr3_aa: CSVPPPPGASGGPIGELFF
v_call: TRBV6-1; d_call: TRBD1; j_call: TRBJ1-5; clone_size: few; cdr3_nt: TGTGCCAGCAGTTGGACAGGGGGCCAGGATCAGCCCCAGCATTTT; cdr3_aa: CASSWTGGQDQPQHF
v_call: TRBV6-4; d_call: TRBD1; j_call: TRBJ1-2; clone_size: -; cdr3_nt: TGTGCCAGCAGAGGTTTGACAGGGGAAGGCTACACCTTC; cdr3_aa: CASRGLTGEGYTF
v_call: TRBV29-1; d_call: TRBD1; j_call: TRBJ2-7; clone_size: -; cdr3_nt: TGCAGCGTTCGTATCGGGACAGACGAGCAGTACTTC; cdr3_aa: CSVRIGTDEQYF
v_call: TRBV9; d_call: TRBD2; j_call: TRBJ2-1; clone_size: -; cdr3_nt: TGTGCCAGCAGCCAGCCGCTAGCGGGGGGTTTCAGCTCCTACAATGAGCAGTTCTTC; cdr3_aa: CASSQPLAGGFSSYNEQFF
v_call: TRBV5-6; d_call: -; j_call: TRBJ1-1; clone_size: few; cdr3_nt: TGTGCCAGCAGCTGGGGGGGGGAGAGAGAAGCTTTCTTT; cdr3_aa: CASSWGGEREAFF
v_call: TRBV2; d_call: -; j_call: TRBJ1-1; clone_size: few; cdr3_nt: TGTGCCAGCACTCCTTCGCGCGGCTTGAACACTGAAGCTTTCTTT; cdr3_aa: CASTPSRGLNTEAFF
v_call: TRBV5-4; d_call: -; j_call: TRBJ1-6; clone_size: -; cdr3_nt: TGTGCCAGCAGCTTACAGGGAGGGAATTCACCCCTCCACTTT; cdr3_aa: CASSLQGGNSPLHF
v_call: TRBV6-5; d_call: TRBD1; j_call: TRBJ2-7; clone_size: -; cdr3_nt: TGTGCCAGCAGTTACTCCGGGGGACAGGTTGTAAACGAGCAGTACTTC; cdr3_aa: CASSYSGGQVVNEQYF
v_call: TRBV10-2; d_call: TRBD1; j_call: TRBJ1-2; clone_size: -; cdr3_nt: TGCGCCAGCAGTGAGCGCCCCGGGACAGGATATGGCTACACCTTC; cdr3_aa: CASSERPGTGYGYTF
v_call: TRBV7-6; d_call: -; j_call: TRBJ1-1; clone_size: few; cdr3_nt: TGTGCCAGCAGCTCCGGACAATTGGGCACTGAAGCTTTCTTT; cdr3_aa: CASSSGQLGTEAFF
v_call: TRBV6-1; d_call: TRBD2; j_call: TRBJ2-1; clone_size: -; cdr3_nt: TGTGCCAGCAATGTACTAGCGGGGGGTCACAATGAGCAGTTCTTC; cdr3_aa: CASNVLAGGHNEQFF
v_call: TRBV21-1; d_call: -; j_call: TRBJ1-4; clone_size: -; cdr3_nt: TGTGCCAGCAGCAAAGTACTCGGGACAGCCTTTGAAAAACTGTTTTTT; cdr3_aa: CASSKVLGTAFEKLFF
v_call: TRBV13; d_call: TRBD2; j_call: TRBJ2-2; clone_size: -; cdr3_nt: TGTGCCAGCAGCCTGGGACTAGCGGGGAACACCGGGGAGCTGTTTTTT; cdr3_aa: CASSLGLAGNTGELFF
v_call: TRBV19; d_call: TRBD1; j_call: TRBJ2-1; clone_size: -; cdr3_nt: TGTGCCAGTAGTATAGTAAACGCCGGGACAGGGGGTAAAAATGAGCAGTTCTTC; cdr3_aa: CASSIVNAGTGGKNEQFF
v_call: TRBV5-1; d_call: TRBD2; j_call: TRBJ2-5; clone_size: -; cdr3_nt: TGCGCCAGCAGCCCCCGGGGACTAGCGGAGACCCAGTACTTC; cdr3_aa: CASSPRGLAETQYF
v_call: TRBV5-5; d_call: -; j_call: TRBJ1-1; clone_size: once; cdr3_nt: TGTGCCAGCAGCTTGGAACAGCGGGGTAACACTGAAGCTTTCTTT; cdr3_aa: CASSLEQRGNTEAFF